The 28 T cell receptor beta chains presented below share a single source sample, sequenced in a study of radiation and T cells in renal cell carcinoma. Stated time point: blood 4 weeks post-SBRT, at nephrectomy. Treatment in this sample: 15 Gy SBRT to primary tumor, nephrectomy 4 weeks later. TCRdb's table, derived via immunoSEQ multiplex PCR, lists solely in-frame clones and lacks some. The sample shows tens of thousands of clones, over 65% of them seen only once. The sequencing used blood, collected from a patient whose treatment included radiotherapy and nephrectomy. These receptors originate from an older woman with renal cell carcinoma.

This clone was observed a handful of times. The rearrangement links TRBV11-1 to TRBJ1-6; a possible D gene is TRBD1 (5 bases). Trimming cost V 3 bases and J 14 bases, with 14 bases left between them. The CDR3 extends over 13 amino acids. Per the germline V gene, CDR1 is SGHAT and CDR2 is FQDESV (reference sequence). The DNA of the CDR3 is TGTGCCAGCAGCTTCGCTAGGGACGGTTCCCTCCACTTT. Translated: CASSFARDGSLHF.

The chain uses TRBV7-9 and TRBJ2-1, with 12 bases aligning to TRBD2. Per germline, CDR1 SEHNR and CDR2 FQNEAQ (reference sequence). CDR3 length: 16 amino acids. V trimming: 5 bases; J trimming: 8 bases; junction bases outside the gene matches: 10. CDR3 sequence reads: CASSLRLAGAGDEQFF. The DNA of the CDR3 is TGTGCCAGCAGCCTACGACTAGCGGGGGCTGGGGATGAGCAGTTCTTC.

The V call is TRBV27, the J call TRBJ1-2; D not resolved. V shed 2 bases and J shed 1 base, with 11 bases lying between them. CDR1 MNHEY and CDR2 SMNVEV come from the germline V gene (reference sequence). The length of the CDR3 is 15 residues. The CDR3 reads CASSLRRNLNYGYTF. The DNA of the CDR3 is TGTGCCAGCAGTTTACGCAGAAACCTTAACTATGGCTACACCTTC.

The chain links TRBV27 to TRBJ2-1; 12 bases agree with TRBD2. The CDR3 length is 18 residues. The V segment lost 5 bases and the J segment 0 bases; nucleotides outside the gene matches: 8. Germline values: CDR1 MNHEY, CDR2 SMNVEV (reference sequence). In nucleotides, the CDR3 is TGTGCCAGCAGTCCACTAGCGGGGGGCCCCTACTCCTACAATGAGCAGTTCTTC. It is translated as CASSPLAGGPYSYNEQFF.

This clone occurred once. This chain links TRBV5-6 with TRBJ2-3, with D perhaps matching TRBD2 (6 bases). Per the germline V gene, CDR1 is SGHDT and CDR2 is YYEEEE. The length of the CDR3 is 16 residues. Trimming removed 4 bases from V and 4 bases from J, with 19 bases in between. CDR3 residues: CASSGGILTGADTQYF. The CDR3, as DNA: TGTGCCAGCAGCGGGGGAATATTAACGGGGGCAGATACGCAGTATTTT.

This chain connects TRBV7-9 to TRBJ1-5; no clear D gene. The CDR3 is 13 residues long. V shed 2 bases and J shed 7 bases, with 9 bases lying between them. CDR1 is SEHNR and CDR2 is FQNEAQ in the germline V gene (reference sequence). CDR3 in amino acids: CASSLSSGQPQHF. CDR3 coding DNA: TGTGCCAGCAGCTTATCCAGTGGACAGCCCCAGCATTTT. Using reference TRBV7-9 and TRBJ1-5 for the parts outside the CDR3, the full variable domain is DTGVSQNPRHKITKRGQNVTFRCDPISEHNRLYWYRQTLGQGPEFLTYFQNEAQLEKSRLLSDRFSAERPKGSFSTLEIQRTEQGDSAMYLCASSLSSGQPQHFGDGTRLSIL.

This clone has only one observation. This chain uses TRBV5-8 with TRBJ1-5; 7 bases agree with TRBD1. V shed 3 bases and J 0 bases; nucleotides not matched to a gene: 12. This CDR3 spans 18 amino acids. The germline V gene encodes CDR1 SGHTS and CDR2 YDEGEE. The CDR3 loop is CASSSGVKGQFSNQPQHF. In DNA form, the CDR3 reads TGTGCCAGCAGCTCTGGGGTGAAGGGACAGTTTAGCAATCAGCCCCAGCATTTT.

This chain links TRBV5-1 with TRBJ1-1; a possible D gene is TRBD1 (6 bases). CDR3 size: 13 residues. V was pared by 2 bases and J by 1 base, with 6 bases between. In germline, CDR1 is SGHRS, CDR2 YFSETQ. CDR3 in amino acids: CASSLQGNTEAFF. In DNA form, the CDR3 reads TGCGCCAGCAGCTTACAGGGGAACACTGAAGCTTTCTTT.

The chain recombines TRBV11-2 with TRBJ2-1; no reliable D call. Germline V gene data show CDR1 as SGHAT and CDR2 as FQNNGV. This CDR3 is built from 13 residues. V was shortened by 5 bases and J by 6 bases, with 11 bases between the two germline ends. In DNA form, the CDR3 reads TGTGCCAGCAGCATGCCGTCTGGCAATGAGCAGTTCTTC. Its protein product is CASSMPSGNEQFF.

The J gene is TRBJ2-1, the V gene TRBV14, with D perhaps matching TRBD2 (5 bases). This CDR3 spans 15 amino acids. Trimming removed 2 bases from V and 0 bases from J, with 8 bases in between. Germline CDR1 and CDR2: SGHDN and FVKESK. CDR3 bases: TGTGCCAGCAGCCAATTCGAGGGCTCCTACAATGAGCAGTTCTTC. As protein: CASSQFEGSYNEQFF.

The chain carries TRBV7-9 and TRBJ1-4; D gene ambiguous. The CDR3 has 14 amino acids. V lost 6 bases to trimming and J lost 8 bases, with 16 bases between them. From germline, CDR1 is SEHNR and CDR2 FQNEAQ (reference sequence). This CDR3 reads CASSVFGMEEKLFF. CDR3 sequence (DNA): TGTGCCAGCAGTGTTTTCGGGATGGAAGAAAAACTGTTTTTT.

In its sample, this clone was seen a few times. The rearrangement links TRBV28 to TRBJ1-2; D remains unclear. The V and J ends lost 6 bases and 6 bases respectively, with 8 bases between them. The CDR3 runs 11 residues. Germline loops: CDR1 MDHEN, CDR2 SYDVKM. CDR3 sequence reads: CASSQLDGYTF. CDR3 in DNA: TGTGCCAGCAGCCAACTTGATGGCTACACCTTC.

CDR3 sequence (DNA): TGCGCCAGCTGGCACGGGCTCGGATACTACGAGCAGTACTTC. Its translation is CASWHGLGYYEQYF. The chain carries TRBV5-1 and TRBJ2-7; no firm D call. The ends were cut back, 7 bases at V and 3 bases at J, with 17 bases in the middle. The CDR3 is 14 amino acids. CDR1 and CDR2 (germline): SGHRS, YFSETQ.

In this sample, this clone turned up a few times. The rearrangement joins TRBV29-1 to TRBJ1-1; a weak D match, TRBD1 (5 bases). Trimming removed 4 bases at V and 5 bases at J, with 8 bases between. CDR1 is SQVTM and CDR2 is ANQGSEA in the germline V gene. This CDR3 is 11 amino acids long. CDR3 protein: CSVAGATEAFF. The CDR3 DNA follows: TGCAGCGTTGCCGGGGCGACTGAAGCTTTCTTT.

J is TRBJ2-3 and V is TRBV5-4; weak D call: TRBD2 (6 bases). Trimming left V 0 bases short and J 8 bases short, with 16 bases between. The germline CDR1 and CDR2 sequences are SGHNT and YYREEE (reference sequence). The CDR3 contains 15 residues. CDR3 sequence: CASSLARGEVATQYF. Written as DNA, the CDR3 is TGTGCCAGCAGCTTGGCCCGCGGGGAAGTAGCTACGCAGTATTTT.

The chain couples TRBV29-1 to TRBJ1-6, with TRBD1 identical over 8 bases. The trim removed 6 bases at V and 8 bases at J, leaving 6 bases unmatched. This CDR3 is built from 13 residues. In germline, CDR1 is SQVTM, CDR2 ANQGSEA. The CDR3 region is CSVGQGGDSPLHF. CDR3 DNA: TGCAGCGTCGGACAGGGTGGCGATTCACCCCTCCACTTT.

This clone was counted a few times. The chain is built from TRBV9 and TRBJ1-1; D possibly corresponds to TRBD1 (5 bases). From germline, CDR1 is SGDLS and CDR2 YYNGEE. CDR3 length: 20 residues. V was trimmed by 3 bases and J by 0 bases, leaving 27 bases between them. The CDR3 sequence: CASSDSPHSVGDDMNTEAFF. DNA of the CDR3: TGTGCCAGCAGCGACTCCCCCCACAGTGTAGGGGATGATATGAACACTGAAGCTTTCTTT. The full variable domain, completed using reference TRBV9 and TRBJ1-1, is DSGVTQTPKHLITATGQRVTLRCSPRSGDLSVYWYQQSLDQGLQFLIQYYNGEERAKGNILERFSAQQFPDLHSELNLSSLELGDSALYFCASSDSPHSVGDDMNTEAFFGQGTRLTVV.

The V and J genes are TRBV28 and TRBJ1-5, with D tentatively TRBD1 (5 bases). The CDR3 length is 14 residues. Per germline, CDR1 MDHEN and CDR2 SYDVKM. V gave up 5 bases and J gave up 3 bases, with 11 bases separating them. The CDR3 spells CASSPWGDNQPQHF. In DNA, the CDR3 is TGTGCCAGCAGTCCTTGGGGCGACAATCAGCCCCAGCATTTT.

Notes on this clone: Other DNA sequences from this sample encode an identical CDR3 as well. The J gene is TRBJ1-1, the V gene TRBV18; D remains ambiguous. The germline CDR1 and CDR2 sequences are KGHSH and LQKENI. V lost 0 bases, J lost 2 bases, and 13 bases lay in between. The CDR3 totals 16 residues. In DNA, the CDR3 is TGTGCCAGCTCACCACCGTCGTCACAGACCAACACTGAAGCTTTCTTT. This gives the protein CASSPPSSQTNTEAFF.

The rearrangement uses TRBV6-5 and TRBJ2-7; D is undetermined. Trimming stripped 0 bases from V and 1 base from J, with 10 bases between. CDR3 length equals 15 residues. Germline-derived CDR1 and CDR2 are MNHEY and SVGAGI. The CDR3 region is CASSYSMRWSYEQYF. In nucleotides, the CDR3 is TGTGCCAGCAGTTACTCGATGCGGTGGTCCTACGAGCAGTACTTC.

A note on this clone: This specimen includes other DNA sequences encoding the same CDR3. The CDR3 loop reads CASSYSRNTEAFF. CDR3 DNA sequence: TGTGCCAGCAGTTACTCGAGGAACACTGAAGCTTTCTTT. The chain is built from TRBV6-5 and TRBJ1-1; D unclear. Trimming left V 0 bases short and J 1 base short, with 3 bases between. This CDR3 is built from 13 residues. In germline, CDR1 is MNHEY, CDR2 SVGAGI.

This chain links TRBV5-1 with TRBJ2-5, with TRBD2 as a possible D gene (5 bases). The CDR3 is 15 amino acids. V was pared by 0 bases and J by 0 bases, with 9 bases between. Germline V gene data show CDR1 as SGHRS and CDR2 as YFSETQ. The CDR3 nucleotides read TGCGCCAGCAGCTTGGGTCCCGGGAACCAAGAGACCCAGTACTTC. Translation: CASSLGPGNQETQYF.

This clone appeared once. J is TRBJ1-3 and V is TRBV19; D remains ambiguous. The germline V gene has CDR1 LNHDA and CDR2 SQIVND (reference sequence). The CDR3 length is 13 residues. V was shortened by 4 bases and J by 0 bases, with 4 bases between the two germline ends. The CDR3 sequence is CASSRVSGNTIYF. The CDR3 DNA sequence: TGTGCCAGTAGTAGGGTCTCTGGAAACACCATATATTTT.

The V call is TRBV6-6, the J call TRBJ2-3; no definite D call. Trimming stripped 5 bases from V and 2 bases from J, with 5 bases between. The V gene's germline CDR1 is MNHNY and CDR2 SVGAGI (reference sequence). This CDR3 is built from 12 residues. DNA of the CDR3: TGTGCCAGCAGTACGTTCACAGATACGCAGTATTTT. Translating gives CASSTFTDTQYF.

This rearrangement joins TRBV7-2 to TRBJ1-3; 7 nucleotides align to TRBD1. This CDR3 region has 16 residues. With 1 base clipped from V and 4 bases from J, the junction kept 7 bases outside the gene matches. In germline, CDR1 is SGHTA, CDR2 FQGNSA. The CDR3 nucleotides are TGTGCCAGCAGCTTAGAGGCTAGGGGGCCCGGAAACACCATATATTTT. Its protein is CASSLEARGPGNTIYF.

This chain uses TRBV18 with TRBJ2-2; 7 bases are a match to TRBD1. Germline V lookup: CDR1 KGHSH, CDR2 LQKENI. V gave up 1 base and J gave up 4 bases; unmatched junction bases: 3. The CDR3 loop spans 15 amino acids. The CDR3 bases are TGTGCCAGCTCACCACGACAGGGCCCCACCGGGGAGCTGTTTTTT. Its protein is CASSPRQGPTGELFF.

In its sample, this clone was seen a few times. V gene TRBV9 combines with J gene TRBJ2-1, with TRBD2 identical over 8 bases. The germline V gene has CDR1 SGDLS and CDR2 YYNGEE. The CDR3 runs 14 residues. V lost 4 bases and J lost 5; bases outside the gene matches: 5. The CDR3 DNA sequence: TGTGCCAGCAGCACATCGGGGGGGAACAATGAGCAGTTCTTC. This translates into CASSTSGGNNEQFF.

The chain joins TRBV28 to TRBJ2-1; tentatively, D is TRBD1 (5 bases). CDR3 length: 14 residues. Germline V gene sequence: CDR1 MDHEN, CDR2 SYDVKM. Trimming removed 3 bases from V and 6 bases from J, with 12 bases in between. The CDR3 spells CASSFNQGSNEQFF. For the CDR3, the DNA is TGTGCCAGCAGTTTTAACCAGGGAAGCAATGAGCAGTTCTTC.